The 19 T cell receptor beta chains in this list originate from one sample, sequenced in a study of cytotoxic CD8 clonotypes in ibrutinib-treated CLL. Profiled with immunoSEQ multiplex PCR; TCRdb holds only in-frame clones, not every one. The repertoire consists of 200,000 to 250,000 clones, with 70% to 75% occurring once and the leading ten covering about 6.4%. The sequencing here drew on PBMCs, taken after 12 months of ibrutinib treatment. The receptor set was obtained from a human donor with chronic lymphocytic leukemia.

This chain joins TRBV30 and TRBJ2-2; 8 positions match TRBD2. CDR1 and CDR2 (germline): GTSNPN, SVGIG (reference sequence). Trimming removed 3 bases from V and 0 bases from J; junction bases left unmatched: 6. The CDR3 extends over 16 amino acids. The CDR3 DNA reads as TGTGCCTGGAGGATCCGAGCGGGAGCGAACACCGGGGAGCTGTTTTTT. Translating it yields CAWRIRAGANTGELFF.

The CDR3 is CASSDSGGSRDTQYF. As DNA, the CDR3 is TGTGCCAGCAGTGACTCGGGCGGGAGTCGGGATACGCAGTATTTT. The chain carries TRBV6-4 and TRBJ2-3; TRBD2 matches at 7 bases. CDR1 MRHNA and CDR2 SNTAGT come from the germline V gene. The CDR3 has 15 amino acids. The V and J ends lost 0 bases and 6 bases, in that order; junction bases with no gene match: 6.

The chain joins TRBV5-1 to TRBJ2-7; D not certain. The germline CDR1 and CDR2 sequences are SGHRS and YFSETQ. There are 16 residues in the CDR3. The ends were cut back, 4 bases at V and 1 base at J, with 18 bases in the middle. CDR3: CASSLGSARLSYEQYF. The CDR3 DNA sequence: TGCGCCAGCAGCCTGGGAAGTGCACGGTTGTCCTACGAGCAGTACTTC. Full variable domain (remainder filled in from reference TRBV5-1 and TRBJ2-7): KAGVTQTPRYLIKTRGQQVTLSCSPISGHRSVSWYQQTPGQGLQFLFEYFSETQRNKGNFPGRFSGRQFSNSRSEMNVSTLELGDSALYLCASSLGSARLSYEQYFGPGTRLTVT.

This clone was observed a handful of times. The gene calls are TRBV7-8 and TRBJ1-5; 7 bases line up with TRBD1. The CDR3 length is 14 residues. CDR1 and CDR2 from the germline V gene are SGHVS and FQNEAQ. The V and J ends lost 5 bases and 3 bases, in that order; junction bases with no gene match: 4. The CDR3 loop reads CASSPTGTNQPQHF. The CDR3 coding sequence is TGTGCCAGCAGCCCGACAGGGACCAATCAGCCCCAGCATTTT.

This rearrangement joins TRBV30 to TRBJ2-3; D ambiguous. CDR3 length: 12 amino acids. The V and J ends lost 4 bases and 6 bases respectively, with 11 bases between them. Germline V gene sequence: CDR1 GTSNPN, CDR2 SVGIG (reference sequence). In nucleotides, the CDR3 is TGTGCCTGGAAGTATAGGAGCGATACGCAGTATTTT. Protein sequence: CAWKYRSDTQYF.

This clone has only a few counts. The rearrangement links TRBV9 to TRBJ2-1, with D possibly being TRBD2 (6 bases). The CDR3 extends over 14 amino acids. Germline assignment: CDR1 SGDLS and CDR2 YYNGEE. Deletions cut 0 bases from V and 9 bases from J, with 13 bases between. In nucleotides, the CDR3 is TGTGCCAGCAGCGTAGATCCTAGCGAGGGTGAGCAGTTCTTC. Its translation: CASSVDPSEGEQFF.

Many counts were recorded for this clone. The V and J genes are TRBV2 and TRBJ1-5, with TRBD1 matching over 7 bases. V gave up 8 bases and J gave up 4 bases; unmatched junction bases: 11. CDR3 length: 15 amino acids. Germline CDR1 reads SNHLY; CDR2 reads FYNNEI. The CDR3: CASRSHDRENQPQHF. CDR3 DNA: TGTGCCAGCCGAAGCCACGACAGGGAAAATCAGCCCCAGCATTTT.

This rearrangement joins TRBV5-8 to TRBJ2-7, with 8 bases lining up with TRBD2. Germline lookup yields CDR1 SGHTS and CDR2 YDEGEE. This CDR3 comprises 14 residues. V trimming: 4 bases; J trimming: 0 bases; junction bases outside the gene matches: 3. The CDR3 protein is CASSKSGSSYEQYF. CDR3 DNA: TGTGCCAGCAGCAAAAGCGGGAGCTCCTACGAGCAGTACTTC.

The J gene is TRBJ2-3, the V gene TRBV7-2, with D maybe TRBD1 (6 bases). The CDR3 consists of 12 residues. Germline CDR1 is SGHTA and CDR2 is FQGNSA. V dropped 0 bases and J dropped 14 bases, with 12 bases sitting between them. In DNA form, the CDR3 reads TGTGCCAGCAGCTTAGCCCAAACAGGGAGGTATTTT. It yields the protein CASSLAQTGRYF.

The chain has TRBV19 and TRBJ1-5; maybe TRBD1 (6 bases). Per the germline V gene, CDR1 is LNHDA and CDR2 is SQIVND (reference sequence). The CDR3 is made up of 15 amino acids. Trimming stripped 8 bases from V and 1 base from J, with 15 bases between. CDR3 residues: CASSPGELSNQPQHF. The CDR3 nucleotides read TGTGCCAGTTCTCCAGGGGAGCTAAGCAATCAGCCCCAGCATTTT.

The CDR3 here is CASSSLHGREKLFF. The CDR3 nucleotides read TGTGCCAGCAGTTCCCTCCATGGGCGGGAAAAACTGTTTTTT. This chain uses TRBV6-5 with TRBJ1-4; D ambiguous. Germline CDR1 MNHEY, CDR2 SVGAGI. The CDR3 is 14 residues long. V lost 4 bases and J lost 8, with 14 bases in between.

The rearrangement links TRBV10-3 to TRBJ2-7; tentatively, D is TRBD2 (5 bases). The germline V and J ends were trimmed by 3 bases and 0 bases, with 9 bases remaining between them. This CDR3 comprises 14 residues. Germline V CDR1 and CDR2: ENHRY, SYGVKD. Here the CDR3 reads CAISEGGRSYEQYF. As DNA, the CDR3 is TGTGCCATCAGTGAAGGAGGACGCTCCTACGAGCAGTACTTC.

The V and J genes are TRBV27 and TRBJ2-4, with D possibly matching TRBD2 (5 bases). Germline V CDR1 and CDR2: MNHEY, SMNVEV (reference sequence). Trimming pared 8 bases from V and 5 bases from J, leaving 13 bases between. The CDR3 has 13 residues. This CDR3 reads CASWATIENIQYF. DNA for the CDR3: TGTGCCAGCTGGGCGACTATAGAAAACATTCAGTACTTC.

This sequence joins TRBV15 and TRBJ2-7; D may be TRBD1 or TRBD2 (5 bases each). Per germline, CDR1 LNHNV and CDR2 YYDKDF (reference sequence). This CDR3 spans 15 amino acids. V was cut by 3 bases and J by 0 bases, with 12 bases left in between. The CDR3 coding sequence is TGTGCCACCAGCAGTGGACCAGGGAGCTCCTACGAGCAGTACTTC. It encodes CATSSGPGSSYEQYF.

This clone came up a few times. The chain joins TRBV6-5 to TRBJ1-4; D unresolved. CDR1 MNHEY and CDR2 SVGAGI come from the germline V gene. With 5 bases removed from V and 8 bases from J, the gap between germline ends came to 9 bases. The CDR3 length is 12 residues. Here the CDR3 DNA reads TGTGCCAGCAGTGCCCCGGGAGAAAAACTGTTTTTT. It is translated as CASSAPGEKLFF.

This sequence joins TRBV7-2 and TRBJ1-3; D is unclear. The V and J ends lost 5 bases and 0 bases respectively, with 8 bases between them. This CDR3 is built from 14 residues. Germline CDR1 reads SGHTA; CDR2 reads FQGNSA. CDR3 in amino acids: CASSPLLSGNTIYF. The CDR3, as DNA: TGTGCCAGCAGCCCCCTCCTCTCTGGAAACACCATATATTTT.

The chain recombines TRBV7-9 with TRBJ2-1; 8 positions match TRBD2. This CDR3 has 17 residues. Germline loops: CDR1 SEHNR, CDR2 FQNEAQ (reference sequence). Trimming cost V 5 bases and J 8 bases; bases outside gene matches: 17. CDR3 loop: CASSRLSSGMSRDEQFF. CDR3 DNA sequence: TGTGCCAGCAGCCGTCTTAGTAGCGGGATGTCGCGTGATGAGCAGTTCTTC. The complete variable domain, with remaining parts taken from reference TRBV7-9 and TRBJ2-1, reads DTGVSQNPRHKITKRGQNVTFRCDPISEHNRLYWYRQTLGQGPEFLTYFQNEAQLEKSRLLSDRFSAERPKGSFSTLEIQRTEQGDSAMYLCASSRLSSGMSRDEQFFGPGTRLTVL.

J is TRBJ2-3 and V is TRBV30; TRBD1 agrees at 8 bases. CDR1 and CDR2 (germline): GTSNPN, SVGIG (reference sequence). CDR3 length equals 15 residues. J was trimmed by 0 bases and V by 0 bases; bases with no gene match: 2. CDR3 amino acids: CAWSVRTGSTDTQYF. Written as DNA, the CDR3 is TGTGCCTGGAGTGTAAGGACAGGGAGCACAGATACGCAGTATTTT.

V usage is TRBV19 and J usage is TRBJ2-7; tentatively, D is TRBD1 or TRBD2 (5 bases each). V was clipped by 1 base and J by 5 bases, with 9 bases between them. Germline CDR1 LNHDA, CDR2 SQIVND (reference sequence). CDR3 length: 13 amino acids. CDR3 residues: CASSIGGPDEQYF. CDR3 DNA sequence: TGTGCCAGTAGTATAGGGGGACCTGACGAGCAGTACTTC.